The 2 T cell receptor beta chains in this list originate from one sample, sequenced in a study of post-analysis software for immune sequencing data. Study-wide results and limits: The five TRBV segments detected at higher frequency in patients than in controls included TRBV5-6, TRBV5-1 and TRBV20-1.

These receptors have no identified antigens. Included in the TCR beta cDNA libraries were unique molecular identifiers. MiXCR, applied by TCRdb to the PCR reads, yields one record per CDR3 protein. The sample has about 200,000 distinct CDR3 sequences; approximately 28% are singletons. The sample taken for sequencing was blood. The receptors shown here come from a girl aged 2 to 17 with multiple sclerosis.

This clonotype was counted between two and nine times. The CDR3 sequence is CASSPIERDGYTF. CDR3 DNA: TGTGCCAGCTCACCGATAGAAAGGGATGGCTACACCTTC. The chain carries TRBV18 and TRBJ1-2; no reliable D call. Germline V gives CDR1 KGHSH, CDR2 LQKENI. V lost 3 bases and J lost 6, with 11 bases in between. The CDR3 is 13 amino acids.

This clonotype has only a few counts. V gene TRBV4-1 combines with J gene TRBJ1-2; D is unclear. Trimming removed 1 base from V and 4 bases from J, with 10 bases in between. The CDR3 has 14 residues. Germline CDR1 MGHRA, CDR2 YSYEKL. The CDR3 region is CASSQGLVGYGYTF. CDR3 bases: TGCGCCAGCAGCCAAGGGTTGGTAGGCTATGGCTACACCTTC.